A single sample gave rise to the 31 T cell receptor beta chains below, sequenced in a study of radiotherapy plus CTLA-4 blockade in lung cancer. The method was immunoSEQ multiplex PCR; TCRdb's version includes in-frame clones alone and lacks a portion of them. Among some 71,000 clones listed, around 69% were seen once. The sequencing here drew on peripheral blood, taken from a patient treated with radiotherapy plus ipilimumab. The receptor set was obtained from a human donor with non-small cell lung cancer whose response to radiotherapy plus ipilimumab could not be evaluated. Some clones in this sample may be carry-over from other donors' samples.

CDR3 region: CASNGVGGQNSGNTIYF. CDR3 DNA: TGTGCCAGCAACGGAGTGGGGGGGCAGAACTCTGGAAACACCATATATTTT. The gene calls are TRBV9 and TRBJ1-3; tentatively, D is TRBD1 (6 bases). The V gene lost 6 bases and the J gene lost 0 bases, with 19 bases spanning the gap. This CDR3 contains 17 residues. Germline-derived CDR1 and CDR2 are SGDLS and YYNGEE.

The chain employs TRBV4-1 and TRBJ2-3, with 9 positions matching TRBD2. The CDR3 runs to 20 residues. Looked up from germline, CDR1 is MGHRA and CDR2 is YSYEKL. V was pared by 1 base and J by 0 bases, with 14 bases of the junction left unmatched. The chain's CDR3 is CASSQVSGGGGAASTDTQYF. The CDR3 DNA is TGCGCCAGCAGCCAAGTATCCGGCGGGGGGGGAGCTGCTAGCACAGATACGCAGTATTTT.

CDR3 amino acids: CASSFGTGTREQYF. The CDR3 nucleotides are TGTGCCAGCAGCTTTGGGACAGGGACCCGCGAGCAGTACTTC. V and J are TRBV11-2 and TRBJ2-7; TRBD1 matches at 9 bases. This CDR3 is 14 amino acids long. The germline V gene has CDR1 SGHAT and CDR2 FQNNGV. V was pared by 3 bases and J by 6 bases, with 6 bases of the junction left unmatched. Looking up the rest from reference TRBV11-2 and TRBJ2-7 gives the full variable domain: EAGVAQSPRYKIIEKRQSVAFWCNPISGHATLYWYQQILGQGPKLLIQFQNNGVVDDSQLPKDRFSAERLKGVDSTLKIQPAKLEDSAVYLCASSFGTGTREQYFGPGTRLTVT.

This clone appeared a few times. This chain joins TRBV4-3 and TRBJ1-1; D remains unclear. The CDR3 covers 16 residues. Germline V gene data show CDR1 as LGHNA and CDR2 as YSLEER. Trimming took off 0 bases at V and 1 base at J, with 12 bases between the two ends. DNA of the CDR3: TGCGCCAGCAGCCAAGAGCCCCTCGGGAGGAACACTGAAGCTTTCTTT. It is translated as CASSQEPLGRNTEAFF.

In this sample, this clone is medium-sized. The chain links TRBV7-9 to TRBJ1-4; D is undetermined. From germline, CDR1 is SEHNR and CDR2 FQNEAQ (reference sequence). V was cut by 1 base and J by 7 bases, with 10 bases left in between. This CDR3 has 14 amino acids. For the CDR3, the DNA is TGTGCCAGCAGCTTAGTGGGCGTAGGTGAAAAACTGTTTTTT. Protein sequence: CASSLVGVGEKLFF. The full variable domain, its missing parts supplied by reference TRBV7-9 and TRBJ1-4, is DTGVSQNPRHKITKRGQNVTFRCDPISEHNRLYWYRQTLGQGPEFLTYFQNEAQLEKSRLLSDRFSAERPKGSFSTLEIQRTEQGDSAMYLCASSLVGVGEKLFFGSGTQLSVL.

V and J are TRBV7-9 and TRBJ2-2; a possible D gene is TRBD1 (6 bases). CDR3 length: 15 residues. The germline V gene has CDR1 SEHNR and CDR2 FQNEAQ (reference sequence). Trimming cost V 2 bases and J 0 bases, with 7 bases left between them. The CDR3 loop reads CASSLTGTNTGELFF. Here the CDR3 DNA reads TGTGCCAGCAGCTTAACAGGGACGAACACCGGGGAGCTGTTTTTT.

This clone was observed once. The V gene is TRBV7-2, the J gene TRBJ1-5, with 9 bases aligning to TRBD1. The CDR3 length is 13 residues. Germline trimming cut 1 base from V and 12 bases from J; bases unmatched to any gene: 4. CDR1 and CDR2 from the germline V gene are SGHTA and FQGNSA. CDR3 DNA sequence: TGTGCCAGCAGCTTAGTGGGACAGGGTTTCCAGCATTTT. It codes for CASSLVGQGFQHF.

This clone was recorded a few times. This chain uses TRBV5-1 with TRBJ2-7, with 10 bases aligning to TRBD1. This CDR3 region has 16 residues. Germline assignment: CDR1 SGHRS and CDR2 YFSETQ. V shed 0 bases, J shed 1 base, and the junction held 4 bases outside the gene matches. The CDR3 DNA reads TGCGCCAGCAGCTTGGGGCCGGGACAGGGGTCCTACGAGCAGTACTTC. This gives the protein CASSLGPGQGSYEQYF. Variable domain in full (rest from reference TRBV5-1 and TRBJ2-7): KAGVTQTPRYLIKTRGQQVTLSCSPISGHRSVSWYQQTPGQGLQFLFEYFSETQRNKGNFPGRFSGRQFSNSRSEMNVSTLELGDSALYLCASSLGPGQGSYEQYFGPGTRLTVT.

This clone was observed a few times. The chain joins TRBV19 to TRBJ2-2; 8 bases align to TRBD1. There are 18 residues in the CDR3. V dropped 5 bases and J dropped 2; count of bases not matched to a gene: 13. Germline lookup yields CDR1 LNHDA and CDR2 SQIVND (reference sequence). As DNA, the CDR3 is TGTGCCAGTAGTGACAGGGGACCGGGACTTCCCAACACCGGGGAGCTGTTTTTT. This translates into CASSDRGPGLPNTGELFF.

The sample holds one count of this clone. The genes are TRBV5-1 and TRBJ1-2; possible D gene TRBD1, 5 bases. V lost 1 base, J lost 6 bases, and 16 bases lay in between. The CDR3 has 15 residues. Germline V lookup: CDR1 SGHRS, CDR2 YFSETQ. As DNA, the CDR3 is TGCGCCAGCAGCTTGTTGGGGACGGGAGGGAATGGCTACACCTTC. Its protein is CASSLLGTGGNGYTF.

V and J are TRBV5-1 and TRBJ2-1; 8 bases align to TRBD2. The CDR3 contains 15 residues. V trimming: 4 bases; J trimming: 4 bases; junction bases outside the gene matches: 7. In germline, CDR1 is SGHRS, CDR2 YFSETQ. CDR3 residues: CASSLGGVAYNEQFF. In nucleotides, the CDR3 is TGCGCCAGCAGCCTCGGGGGGGTGGCATACAATGAGCAGTTCTTC.

The V and J genes are TRBV7-3 and TRBJ1-1, with D tentatively TRBD1 (5 bases). This CDR3 has 16 amino acids. Germline V gene sequence: CDR1 SGHTA, CDR2 FQGTGA. V was cut by 0 bases and J by 4 bases, with 15 bases left in between. Written as DNA, the CDR3 is TGTGCCAGCAGCTTAACGGCACAGGAGTGGAGCACTGAAGCTTTCTTT. As protein: CASSLTAQEWSTEAFF.

This clone appeared once. V usage is TRBV27 and J usage is TRBJ1-1, with D uncertain. The germline CDR1 and CDR2 sequences are MNHEY and SMNVEV (reference sequence). This CDR3 spans 13 amino acids. V lost 5 bases to trimming and J lost 1 base, with 8 bases between them. The CDR3 reads CASSHGENTEAFF. The CDR3 DNA sequence: TGTGCCAGCAGTCACGGGGAGAACACTGAAGCTTTCTTT.

The chain carries TRBV19 and TRBJ1-1; 7 bases are a match to TRBD1. Germline assignment: CDR1 LNHDA and CDR2 SQIVND (reference sequence). The J segment lost 7 bases and the V segment lost 3 bases, leaving 2 bases of the junction unmatched. The CDR3 loop spans 12 amino acids. CDR3 DNA sequence: TGTGCCAGTAGTATTGGGGACAGTGAAGCTTTCTTT. Translation gives CASSIGDSEAFF.

In its sample, this clone ranks as medium-sized. The rearrangement uses TRBV28 and TRBJ2-7; 10 bases align to TRBD1. The V gene end was trimmed by 5 bases and the J gene end by 2 bases; junction bases not matched to a gene: 9. The CDR3 covers 16 residues. The germline CDR1 and CDR2 sequences are MDHEN and SYDVKM. In nucleotides, the CDR3 is TGTGCCAGCAGTCCCTACGCCGGGACAGGGGCCTACGAGCAGTACTTC. It translates to CASSPYAGTGAYEQYF.

J is TRBJ2-1 and V is TRBV13, with TRBD2 as a possible D gene (5 bases). Germline CDR1 PRHDT, CDR2 FYEKMQ (reference sequence). The CDR3 loop spans 11 amino acids. Deletions cut 7 bases from V and 7 bases from J, with 8 bases between. CDR3 region: CASTRGNEQFF. CDR3 sequence (DNA): TGTGCCAGCACACGAGGGAATGAGCAGTTCTTC. The variable domain in full, completed from reference TRBV13 and TRBJ2-1, reads AAGVIQSPRHLIKEKRETATLKCYPIPRHDTVYWYQQGPGQDPQFLISFYEKMQSDKGSIPDRFSAQQFSDYHSELNMSSLELGDSALYFCASTRGNEQFFGPGTRLTVL.

The chain combines TRBV4-2 with TRBJ2-3, with 7 bases that match TRBD1. The CDR3 totals 15 residues. J gave up 2 bases and V 4 bases, and 6 bases lay outside the gene matches. Germline CDR1 reads LGHNA; CDR2 reads YNFKEQ. The CDR3 DNA reads TGTGCCAGCAGCCCAGGGGGACACTACACAGATACGCAGTATTTT. This sequence encodes CASSPGGHYTDTQYF.

As regards this clone: Different DNA sequences within this sample yield the same CDR3. V and J are TRBV6-1 and TRBJ1-4; TRBD1 agrees at 9 bases. The CDR3 loop spans 14 amino acids. The germline V gene encodes CDR1 MNHNS and CDR2 SASEGT. J lost 7 bases, V lost 1 base, and 1 base had no gene match. In DNA form, the CDR3 reads TGTGCCAGCAGTGAAGGACAGGGGGGTGAAAAACTGTTTTTT. This gives the protein CASSEGQGGEKLFF.

The V call is TRBV5-1, the J call TRBJ2-5, with 7 bases fitting TRBD1. The CDR3 is made up of 14 amino acids. The ends lost 5 bases at V and 1 base at J; junction bases unmatched: 5. Germline V lookup: CDR1 SGHRS, CDR2 YFSETQ. In DNA, the CDR3 is TGCGCCAGCAGTGAAGGGGACAGCCAAGAGACCCAGTACTTC. It codes for CASSEGDSQETQYF. The full variable domain, completed using reference TRBV5-1 and TRBJ2-5, is KAGVTQTPRYLIKTRGQQVTLSCSPISGHRSVSWYQQTPGQGLQFLFEYFSETQRNKGNFPGRFSGRQFSNSRSEMNVSTLELGDSALYLCASSEGDSQETQYFGPGTRLLVL.

The chain is built from TRBV9 and TRBJ2-7, with 11 bases fitting TRBD1. With 0 bases clipped from V and 5 bases from J, the junction kept 4 bases outside the gene matches. Looked up from germline, CDR1 is SGDLS and CDR2 is YYNGEE. This CDR3 has 15 amino acids. Here the CDR3 DNA reads TGTGCCAGCAGCGTAGCACCGGGACAGGGGGACGAGCAGTACTTC. Translated: CASSVAPGQGDEQYF.

The gene calls are TRBV6-1 and TRBJ2-3, with TRBD2 as a possible D gene (6 bases). The CDR3 extends over 14 amino acids. Germline V CDR1 and CDR2: MNHNS, SASEGT. The ends were cut back, 3 bases at V and 2 bases at J, with 9 bases in the middle. This CDR3 reads CASSDGRFTDTQYF. CDR3 coding DNA: TGTGCCAGCAGTGACGGGAGATTCACAGATACGCAGTATTTT.

The rearrangement uses TRBV4-2 and TRBJ2-7, with a weak D call TRBD1 (6 bases). Deletions cut 1 base from V and 4 bases from J, with 11 bases between. Germline assignment: CDR1 LGHNA and CDR2 YNFKEQ. The length of the CDR3 is 14 residues. In DNA, the CDR3 is TGTGCCAGCAGCCAAGGGTGGACAGAGTACGAGCAGTACTTC. Translation: CASSQGWTEYEQYF.

The chain combines TRBV18 with TRBJ2-3, with a weak D call TRBD2 (5 bases). The CDR3 sequence is 15 residues long. V lost 0 bases and J 3 bases, leaving 10 bases between the germline ends. Germline-derived CDR1 and CDR2 are KGHSH and LQKENI. The CDR3 nucleotides are TGTGCCAGCTCACCACCGGGCGGAGGAACAGATACGCAGTATTTT. Its protein product is CASSPPGGGTDTQYF.

This clone was detected a few times. This chain joins TRBV30 and TRBJ1-4; TRBD1 might be the D (5 bases). CDR1 and CDR2 from the germline V gene are GTSNPN and SVGIG (reference sequence). Trimming stripped 2 bases from V and 7 bases from J, with 8 bases between. The CDR3 length is 12 residues. CDR3 region: CAWSNQGEKLFF. The CDR3 region has the DNA TGTGCCTGGAGTAATCAGGGTGAAAAACTGTTTTTT. The full variable domain, rest sourced from reference TRBV30 and TRBJ1-4, is SQTIHQWPATLVQPVGSPLSLECTVEGTSNPNLYWYRQAAGRGLQLLFYSVGIGQISSEVPQNLSASRPQDRQFILSSKKLLLSDSGFYLCAWSNQGEKLFFGSGTQLSVL.

The table lists this clone with a count of one. The J gene is TRBJ2-7, the V gene TRBV23-1, with TRBD2 as a possible D gene (5 bases). TRBV23-1 carries the ORF label, with uncertain function. The CDR3 has 13 residues. Between the trimmed V and J ends, which lost 4 bases and 6 bases, there was a span of 13 bases. CDR3 amino acids: CASSLGGRPEQYF. In DNA, the CDR3 is TGCGCCAGCAGTCTCGGAGGCCGACCCGAGCAGTACTTC.

The CDR3: CASSQMGRQGYEQYF. The CDR3 DNA reads TGCGCCAGCAGCCAAATGGGTCGACAGGGCTACGAGCAGTACTTC. This chain joins TRBV4-1 and TRBJ2-7; TRBD1 agrees at 7 bases. J was trimmed by 3 bases and V by 2 bases; bases with no gene match: 7. Germline CDR1 is MGHRA and CDR2 is YSYEKL. This CDR3 is built from 15 residues.

The CDR3, as DNA: TGTGCCAGCACTAACGAGCAGTACTTC. This gives the protein CASTNEQYF. The V call is TRBV27, the J call TRBJ2-7; no definite D call. V gave up 7 bases and J gave up 5 bases, with 3 bases separating them. The CDR3 sequence is 9 residues long. Germline V gene lookup returns CDR1 MNHEY and CDR2 SMNVEV (reference sequence).

The V call is TRBV11-2, the J call TRBJ2-7, with D possibly TRBD1 on 5 matching bases. The germline V gene has CDR1 SGHAT and CDR2 FQNNGV. The CDR3 runs to 13 residues. V shed 4 bases and J shed 3 bases, with 10 bases lying between them. CDR3 amino acids: CASSWARDYEQYF. The CDR3 coding sequence is TGTGCCAGCAGCTGGGCCAGGGACTACGAGCAGTACTTC.

This sequence joins TRBV7-2 and TRBJ2-3, with 7 bases fitting TRBD2. Trimming at V came to 2 bases and at J to 6 bases, leaving 5 bases not matched to a gene. The CDR3 is 14 residues long. Germline assignment: CDR1 SGHTA and CDR2 FQGNSA. The chain's CDR3 is CASSLRHSGDTQYF. In DNA form, the CDR3 reads TGTGCCAGCAGCTTACGTCATAGCGGGGATACGCAGTATTTT.

CDR3 coding DNA: TGTGCCAGCCAGCAGTCGAAGGTCGGGGTACCGATCTATGGCTACACCTTC. It codes for CASQQSKVGVPIYGYTF. J is TRBJ1-2 and V is TRBV28; D unresolved. Germline assignment: CDR1 MDHEN and CDR2 SYDVKM. The CDR3 runs 17 residues. V shed 8 bases and J shed 4 bases, with 26 bases lying between them.

The table lists this clone with a few counts. The chain has TRBV5-1 and TRBJ1-1; no firm D call. Trimming cost V 0 bases and J 4 bases, with 7 bases left between them. Germline V gene data show CDR1 as SGHRS and CDR2 as YFSETQ. CDR3 length: 13 residues. The CDR3 sequence: CASSLGSGTEAFF. CDR3 nucleotide sequence: TGCGCCAGCAGCTTGGGCTCAGGCACTGAAGCTTTCTTT.